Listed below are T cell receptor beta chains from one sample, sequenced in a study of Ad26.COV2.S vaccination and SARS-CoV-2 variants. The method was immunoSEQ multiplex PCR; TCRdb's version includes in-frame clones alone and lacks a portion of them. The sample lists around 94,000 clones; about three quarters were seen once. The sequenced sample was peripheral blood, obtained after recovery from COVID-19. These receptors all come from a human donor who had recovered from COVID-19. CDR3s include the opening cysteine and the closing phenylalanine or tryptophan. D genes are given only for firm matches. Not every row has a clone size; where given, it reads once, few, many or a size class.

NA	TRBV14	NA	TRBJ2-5	CASSQDLAKRETQYF	TGTGCCAGCAGCCAAGATTTGGCCAAACGAGAGACCCAGTACTTC
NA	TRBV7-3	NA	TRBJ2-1	CASSSDYGEQFF	TGTGCCAGCAGCTCTGACTACGGTGAGCAGTTCTTC
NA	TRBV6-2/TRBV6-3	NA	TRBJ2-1	CASSYGSSYNEQFF	TGTGCCAGCAGTTACGGCAGCTCCTACAATGAGCAGTTCTTC
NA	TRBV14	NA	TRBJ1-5	CASSQEVRGPQHF	TGTGCCAGCAGCCAAGAGGTCCGCGGGCCCCAGCATTTT
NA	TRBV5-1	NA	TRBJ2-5	CASSLGSFGDAETQYF	TGCGCCAGCAGCTTGGGCAGTTTCGGGGACGCGGAGACCCAGTACTTC
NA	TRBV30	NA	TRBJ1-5	CAWSAGMSQPQHF	TGTGCCTGGAGTGCAGGGATGAGTCAGCCCCAGCATTTT
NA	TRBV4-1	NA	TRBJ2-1	CASSLQVGGEQFF	TGCGCCAGCAGCCTTCAGGTTGGAGGTGAGCAGTTCTTC
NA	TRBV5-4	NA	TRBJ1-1	CASKKDSQYPEAFF	TGTGCCAGCAAAAAAGACAGTCAATACCCTGAAGCTTTCTTT
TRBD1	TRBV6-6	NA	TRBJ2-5	CASSYQGAELVKTQYF	TGTGCCAGCAGTTATCAGGGGGCCGAATTAGTAAAGACCCAGTACTTC
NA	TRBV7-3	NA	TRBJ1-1	CASSSYGGAGAEAFF	TGTGCCAGCAGCTCGTATGGCGGGGCGGGAGCTGAAGCTTTCTTT
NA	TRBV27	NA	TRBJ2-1	CASSFVKGDEQFF	TGTGCCAGCAGTTTCGTTAAGGGGGATGAGCAGTTCTTC
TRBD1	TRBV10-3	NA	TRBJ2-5	CAISLDRGFQETQYF	TGTGCCATCAGCCTCGACAGGGGCTTCCAAGAGACCCAGTACTTC
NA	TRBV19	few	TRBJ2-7	CASSSVWGDSYEQYF	TGTGCCAGTAGTAGTGTCTGGGGGGACTCCTACGAGCAGTACTTC
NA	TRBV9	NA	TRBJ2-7	CASSVGGRGSSYEQYF	TGTGCCAGCAGCGTAGGTGGGCGGGGAAGCTCCTACGAGCAGTACTTC
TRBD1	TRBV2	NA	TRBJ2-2	CASRDAGTGGAGELFF	TGTGCCAGCAGGGACGCCGGAACAGGGGGTGCCGGGGAGCTGTTTTTT
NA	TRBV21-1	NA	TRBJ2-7	CASKGGCSYEQYF	TGTGCCAGCAAGGGCGGCTGCTCCTACGAGCAGTACTTC
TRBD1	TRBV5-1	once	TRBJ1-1	CASSLGGTVAMNTEAFF	TGCGCCAGCAGCTTGGGTGGGACAGTGGCTATGAACACTGAAGCTTTCTTT
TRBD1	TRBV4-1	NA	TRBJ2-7	CASSQPGQPYEQYF	TGCGCCAGCAGCCAACCGGGACAGCCCTACGAGCAGTACTTC
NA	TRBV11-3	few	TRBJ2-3	CASSLTTGNTQYF	TGTGCCAGCAGCTTAACCACAGGGAATACGCAGTATTTT
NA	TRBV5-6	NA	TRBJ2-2	CASSDPSGATNTGELFF	TGTGCCAGCAGCGACCCCTCGGGGGCGACGAACACCGGGGAGCTGTTTTTT
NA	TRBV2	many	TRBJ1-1	CASSGSGFEAFF	TGTGCCAGCAGTGGTTCGGGGTTTGAAGCTTTCTTT
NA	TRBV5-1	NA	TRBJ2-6	CASSSRGTGANVLTF	TGCGCCAGCAGCTCGAGGGGTACTGGGGCCAACGTCCTGACTTTC
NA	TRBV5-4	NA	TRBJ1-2	CASSLDWANYGYTF	TGTGCCAGCAGCTTGGACTGGGCTAACTATGGCTACACCTTC
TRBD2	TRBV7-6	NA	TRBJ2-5	CASSLGTSGFQETQYF	TGTGCCAGCAGCTTAGGGACTAGCGGATTCCAAGAGACCCAGTACTTC
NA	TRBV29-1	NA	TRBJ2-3	CSWGRISGTDTQYF	TGCAGCTGGGGGAGAATCAGCGGCACAGATACGCAGTATTTT
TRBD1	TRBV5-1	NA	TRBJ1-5	CASSLAGTAGGQPQHF	TGCGCCAGCAGCTTAGCCGGGACAGCTGGGGGACAGCCCCAGCATTTT
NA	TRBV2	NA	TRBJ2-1	CASSSTVGAAEQFF	TGTGCCAGCAGCTCTACAGTGGGGGCTGCTGAGCAGTTCTTC
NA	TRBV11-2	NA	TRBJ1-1	CASSLERVTEAFF	TGTGCCAGCAGCTTAGAGAGGGTCACTGAAGCTTTCTTT
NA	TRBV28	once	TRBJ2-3	CASGVGGASTDTQYF	TGTGCCAGCGGCGTGGGGGGGGCAAGCACAGATACGCAGTATTTT
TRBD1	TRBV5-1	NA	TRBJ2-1	CASSLGRTGGEQFF	TGCGCCAGCAGCTTGGGGAGGACAGGGGGTGAGCAGTTCTTC
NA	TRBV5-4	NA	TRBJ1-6	CASRLRGLGLHF	TGTGCCAGCAGACTCAGGGGACTAGGCCTCCACTTT
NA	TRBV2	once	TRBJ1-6	CASRGPTNSPLHF	TGTGCCAGCAGGGGTCCGACCAATTCACCCCTCCACTTT
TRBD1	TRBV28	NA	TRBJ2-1	CASSLLATGGGHEQFF	TGTGCCAGCAGTTTATTGGCGACAGGGGGGGGGCATGAGCAGTTCTTC
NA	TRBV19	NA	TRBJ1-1	CASRGVGTEAFF	TGTGCCAGTAGAGGTGTGGGAACTGAAGCTTTCTTT
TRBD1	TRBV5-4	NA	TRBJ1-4	CASSLDRGNEKLFF	TGTGCCAGCAGCTTGGACAGGGGAAATGAAAAACTGTTTTTT